This paragraph covers one T cell receptor beta chain sequence. What it binds is unknown. The entry originates in a study of cytomegalovirus exposure and HLA in healthy donors. The study's findings and limits: When a later analysis compared HLA-associated TCR beta chains with equally common others, the HLA-associated chains turned out to be more clonally expanded and to have lower generation probabilities. Reportedly, cytomegalovirus status was diagnosed with high sensitivity and specificity.

From germline, CDR1 is SGHDN and CDR2 FVKESK. V lost 1 base, J lost 11 bases, and 12 bases lay in between. There are 13 residues in the CDR3. A multiplex PCR was run with 60 Vbeta primers and 13 Jbeta primers. Some clones are missing from TCRdb's copy, which holds only in-frame ones; the method was immunoSEQ multiplex PCR. The data contain over 100,000 clones, around 80% of them singletons. The chain has TRBV14 and TRBJ2-4; D gene uncertain. Material: PBMCs. The receptor's source is a man aged 25 to 45 in good health and CMV-seropositive. The CDR3 DNA reads as TGTGCCAGCAGCCAAGGGCCATTCCAAGTTCAGTACTTC. This encodes CASSQGPFQVQYF.